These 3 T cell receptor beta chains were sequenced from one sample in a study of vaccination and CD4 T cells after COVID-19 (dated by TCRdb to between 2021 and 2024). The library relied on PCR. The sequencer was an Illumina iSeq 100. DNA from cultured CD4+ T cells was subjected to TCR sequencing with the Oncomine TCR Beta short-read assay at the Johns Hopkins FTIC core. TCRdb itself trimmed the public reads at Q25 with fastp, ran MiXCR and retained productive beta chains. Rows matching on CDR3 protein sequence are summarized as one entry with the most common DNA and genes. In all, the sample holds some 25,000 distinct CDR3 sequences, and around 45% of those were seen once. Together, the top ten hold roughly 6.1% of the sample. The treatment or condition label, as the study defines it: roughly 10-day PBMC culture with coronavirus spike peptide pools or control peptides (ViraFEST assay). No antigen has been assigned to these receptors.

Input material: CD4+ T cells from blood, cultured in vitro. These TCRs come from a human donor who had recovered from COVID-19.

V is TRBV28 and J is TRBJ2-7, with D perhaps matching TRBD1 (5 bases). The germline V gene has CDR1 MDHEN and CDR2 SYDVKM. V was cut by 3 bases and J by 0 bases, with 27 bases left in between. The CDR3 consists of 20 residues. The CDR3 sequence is CASSFPRDGQGRLSSYEQYF. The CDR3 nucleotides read TGTGCCAGCAGTTTTCCCCGAGATGGGCAGGGCCGACTGAGCTCCTACGAGCAGTACTTC. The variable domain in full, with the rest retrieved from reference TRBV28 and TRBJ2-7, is DVKVTQSSRYLVKRTGEKVFLECVQDMDHENMFWYRQDPGLGLRLIYFSYDVKMKEKGDIPEGYSVSREKKERFSLILESASTNQTSMYLCASSFPRDGQGRLSSYEQYFGPGTRLTVT.

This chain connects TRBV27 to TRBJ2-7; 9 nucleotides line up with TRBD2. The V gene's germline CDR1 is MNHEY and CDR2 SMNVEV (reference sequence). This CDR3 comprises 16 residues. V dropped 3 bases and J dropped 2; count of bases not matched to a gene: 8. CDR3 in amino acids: CASSLRGTSLTYEQYF. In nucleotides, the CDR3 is TGTGCCAGCAGTTTGAGGGGGACTAGCTTGACCTACGAGCAGTACTTC.

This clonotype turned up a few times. The CDR3, as DNA: TGTGCCACCAGACTAGTTGGTACGCAGTATTTT. Amino acids: CATRLVGTQYF. The rearrangement links TRBV2 to TRBJ2-3, with D possibly being TRBD2 (6 bases). Trimming removed 10 bases from V and 8 bases from J, with 13 bases in between. Germline V gives CDR1 SNHLY, CDR2 FYNNEI. The CDR3 is 11 amino acids. Filled out from reference TRBV2 and TRBJ2-3, the complete variable domain reads EPEVTQTPSHQVTQMGQEVILRCVPISNHLYFYWYRQILGQKVEFLVSFYNNEISEKSEIFDDQFSVERPDGSNFTLKIRSTKLEDSAMYFCATRLVGTQYFGPGTRLTVL.